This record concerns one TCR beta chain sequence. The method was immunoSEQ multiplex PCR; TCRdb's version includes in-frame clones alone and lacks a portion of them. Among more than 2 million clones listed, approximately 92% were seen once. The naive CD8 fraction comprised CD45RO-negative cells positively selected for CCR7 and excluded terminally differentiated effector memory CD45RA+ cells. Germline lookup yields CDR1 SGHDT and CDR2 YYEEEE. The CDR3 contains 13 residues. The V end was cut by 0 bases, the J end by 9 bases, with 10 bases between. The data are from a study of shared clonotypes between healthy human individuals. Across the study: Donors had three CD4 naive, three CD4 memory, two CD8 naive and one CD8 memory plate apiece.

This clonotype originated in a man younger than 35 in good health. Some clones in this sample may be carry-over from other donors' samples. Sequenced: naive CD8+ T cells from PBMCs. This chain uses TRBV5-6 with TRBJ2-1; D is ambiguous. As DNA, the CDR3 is TGTGCCAGCAGCTTGGGGGGTGGCCCTGAGCAGTTCTTC. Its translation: CASSLGGGPEQFF.